This T cell receptor beta chain was obtained from a study of molecular identifiers for immune sequencing clone quantification (dated by TCRdb to 2016 to 2019). Background for the entire study: For a replicate experiment, RNA from approximately 20,000 or 100,000 naive CD8 T cells was divided into five aliquots, and four of the five aliquots were sequenced. The study was a methods study using CD8 T cells to benchmark molecular-identifier clustering-based TCR repertoire sequencing (MIDCIRS) and TCR RNA copy counting.

Library preparation employed PCR. The data were produced on an Illumina HiSeq 4000. Bulk TCR libraries were prepared as previously described, using TCR primers listed in Table S5. The Qiagen AllPrep DNA/RNA kit was used to purify total RNA. Before analysis, reads from multiple sequencing runs of the same library were pooled. Processing in the source paper ran as follows. Reads were retained only if the reads had an exact TCR constant sequence, and the retained reads were trimmed to 150 nt and grouped according to their 12-nt molecular barcodes. Reads inside each barcode group were sub-clustered using a 15% Levenshtein threshold, and a quality-weighted consensus sequence was constructed for each RNA molecule. Non-functional sequences were removed, as were lower-count sequences one edit away from another. Barcode sub-clusters with fewer than 20% of the maximum read count were removed, based on fitting two negative binomial distributions. TCRdb trimmed the raw reads at Q25, called clones with MiXCR and kept productive beta chains. All rows with the same CDR3 protein become a single entry with the most common DNA and genes. In this record, the V and J calls reflect TCRdb's handling and not the investigators' own analysis. The sample records a few hundred thousand distinct CDR3 sequences, 20% to 25% of which are singletons. The ten largest clones take up about 0.78% of the sample.

Libraries of naive CD8 T cells were built from anywhere between roughly 18,000 and 1,000,000 sorted cells, with 10%, 30% or 50% of the purified RNA used. Naive CD8 T cells, defined as CD8+CD4-CCR7+CD45RA+, were FACS-sorted into RLT Plus buffer on a BD FACSAria II. Detection sensitivity was tested by spiking Jurkat RNA equal to ten or so TCR copies' worth into samples containing roughly 19,000-1,100,000 naive CD8 T cells. CD8 T cells were enriched using RosetteSep CD8+ T Cell Enrichment Cocktail and Ficoll-Paque, and the enriched cells then underwent ACK red cell lysis. Broad study findings and their caveats: When barcode sub-clustering was not used, chimeric consensus sequences inflated TCR diversity, with chimeras reaching as high as 47%. Modeling indicated approximately 3.1 TCR RNA copies recovered per cell, compared with around 9.8 by digital PCR, which implies a capture efficiency of around 31%. Highly expanded clone sizes could be underestimated if identical TCR molecules share a barcode. A single cell's worth of spiked-in Jurkat TCR RNA was reported detectable even among 850,000 to 1,000,000 naive CD8 T cells. The naive libraries included spiked-in Jurkat TCR RNA (more than nine copies' worth), and this Jurkat TCR RNA is not part of the donor repertoire. In CMV-specific effector cells, clones with more than 20 RNA copies contained over 97% of molecules, whereas in naive cells such clones contained under 1% of molecules.

V drops 1 base and J drops 2 bases, leaving 8 bases in between. CDR1 and CDR2 are drawn from the germline V gene: MNHEY, SVGAGI. The CDR3 measures 14 amino acids from cysteine to phenylalanine. This entry keeps only the CDR3 DNA: 42 bases, framed from base 1. As concerns this clonotype: The specificity of this receptor is unknown. Base qualities are not provided; no much larger clone lies one nucleotide away.

Sequenced material: naive CD8+ T cells from blood, with Jurkat cell RNA spiked in. The sample's cell subset or site label, in plain terms: FACS-sorted CD8+CD4-CCR7+CD45RA+ naive T cells. The V and J genes are TRBV6-5 and TRBJ2-5; a tentative D call is TRBD2 (6 bases match). This sequence originates from a human donor in good health. Some libraries in this study had Jurkat cell RNA spiked in. The DNA sequence is as follows: TGTGCCAGCAGTTACTTAGGAGGGCAAGAGACCCAGTACTTC. Translated, this is CASSYLGGQETQYF.